These 18 T cell receptor beta chains share one sample of origin, sequenced in a study of cytomegalovirus exposure and HLA in healthy donors. The PCR used 60 Vbeta and 13 Jbeta primers. Repertoires were generated with immunoSEQ multiplex PCR, while TCRdb's copy carries only in-frame clones and drops some. The sample has 210,000 or so clones; 77% are singletons. Sequenced input: PBMCs. The receptors derive from an older woman in good health and CMV-seropositive.

This clone came up a few times. The V and J genes are TRBV29-1 and TRBJ2-1; TRBD2 matches at 7 bases. The CDR3 is made up of 12 amino acids. Germline V CDR1 and CDR2: SQVTM, ANQGSEA. The V segment lost 3 bases and the J segment 9 bases; nucleotides outside the gene matches: 5. The CDR3 here is CSVDRGRGEQFF. CDR3 in DNA: TGCAGCGTTGACCGCGGGAGAGGTGAGCAGTTCTTC.

This chain joins TRBV30 and TRBJ2-7; D is perhaps TRBD1 (6 bases). Germline V gene sequence: CDR1 GTSNPN, CDR2 SVGIG (reference sequence). This CDR3 has 13 amino acids. Trimming left V 3 bases short and J 7 bases short, with 16 bases between. In DNA form, the CDR3 reads TGTGCCTGGAGCCTAAGGGGGTCCCCAGAGCAGTACTTC. It is translated as CAWSLRGSPEQYF.

The gene calls are TRBV19 and TRBJ1-2; perhaps TRBD1 as D (6 bases). V was clipped by 4 bases and J by 4 bases, with 10 bases between them. The germline V gene has CDR1 LNHDA and CDR2 SQIVND (reference sequence). This CDR3 has 13 residues. The chain's CDR3 is CASSTTQGYGYTF. The CDR3 DNA sequence: TGTGCCAGTAGTACCACACAGGGCTATGGCTACACCTTC. The variable domain in full, with the rest retrieved from reference TRBV19 and TRBJ1-2, is DGGITQSPKYLFRKEGQNVTLSCEQNLNHDAMYWYRQDPGQGLRLIYYSQIVNDFQKGDIAEGYSVSREKKESFPLTVTSAQKNPTAFYLCASSTTQGYGYTFGSGTRLTVV.

CDR3 DNA sequence: TGCAGCGTTGAAGACAGTAGGGGGGGGGATTATGGCTACACCTTC. Protein product: CSVEDSRGGDYGYTF. This sequence joins TRBV29-1 and TRBJ1-2; the D gene is possibly TRBD1 (6 bases). V was cut by 0 bases and J by 5 bases, with 16 bases left in between. Germline CDR1 reads SQVTM; CDR2 reads ANQGSEA. The CDR3 has 15 residues. Combining the CDR3 with reference TRBV29-1 and TRBJ1-2 gives the whole variable domain SAVISQKPSRDICQRGTSLTIQCQVDSQVTMMFWYRQQPGQSLTLIATANQGSEATYESGFVIDKFPISRPNLTFSTLTVSNMSPEDSSIYLCSVEDSRGGDYGYTFGSGTRLTVV.

This clone was recorded a few times. DNA for the CDR3: TGTGCCAGCATCAGCGGGAACCTTCCAGAGACCCAGTACTTC. Protein product: CASISGNLPETQYF. This chain connects TRBV6-1 to TRBJ2-5; TRBD2 aligns across 7 bases. The CDR3 sequence is 14 residues long. J gave up 4 bases and V 7 bases, and 9 bases lay outside the gene matches. Germline V gene lookup returns CDR1 MNHNS and CDR2 SASEGT.

This sequence joins TRBV5-1 and TRBJ1-1; D gene unclear. Per germline, CDR1 SGHRS and CDR2 YFSETQ. The V gene lost 4 bases and the J gene lost 7 bases, with 14 bases spanning the gap. This CDR3 comprises 13 residues. This CDR3 reads CASSANDRGEAFF. For the CDR3, the DNA is TGCGCCAGCAGCGCAAACGACCGGGGTGAAGCTTTCTTT.

The gene calls are TRBV5-4 and TRBJ2-2; 12 bases agree with TRBD2. This CDR3 comprises 16 residues. J gave up 5 bases and V 1 base, and 3 bases lay outside the gene matches. Germline lookup yields CDR1 SGHNT and CDR2 YYREEE (reference sequence). The CDR3 region is CASSLTSGRFTGELFF. CDR3 in DNA: TGTGCCAGCAGCTTGACTAGCGGGAGGTTTACCGGGGAGCTGTTTTTT.

The chain recombines TRBV6-6 with TRBJ2-5; the match to TRBD2 covers 8 bases. Germline-derived CDR1 and CDR2 are MNHNY and SVGAGI (reference sequence). The V segment lost 10 bases and the J segment 5 bases; nucleotides outside the gene matches: 9. The CDR3 spans 13 residues. This CDR3 is CATAVAGLETQYF. Written as DNA, the CDR3 is TGTGCCACCGCCGTAGCGGGATTGGAGACCCAGTACTTC.

The chain carries TRBV11-2 and TRBJ1-2; no definite D call. Per the germline V gene, CDR1 is SGHAT and CDR2 is FQNNGV. V lost 4 bases to trimming and J lost 4 bases, with 16 bases between them. This CDR3 region has 15 residues. In DNA form, the CDR3 reads TGTGCCAGCAGCTCGCTTCCACAGCGGGGCTATGGCTACACCTTC. Translation: CASSSLPQRGYGYTF.

This chain connects TRBV2 to TRBJ1-5; TRBD1 aligns across 8 bases. The CDR3 extends over 14 amino acids. Trimming at V came to 7 bases and at J to 2 bases, leaving 4 bases not matched to a gene. Per germline, CDR1 SNHLY and CDR2 FYNNEI. The CDR3 spells CASTETGGNQPQHF. The CDR3 DNA is TGTGCCAGCACCGAGACAGGGGGCAATCAGCCCCAGCATTTT. Drawing the rest from reference TRBV2 and TRBJ1-5, the complete variable domain is EPEVTQTPSHQVTQMGQEVILRCVPISNHLYFYWYRQILGQKVEFLVSFYNNEISEKSEIFDDQFSVERPDGSNFTLKIRSTKLEDSAMYFCASTETGGNQPQHFGDGTRLSIL.

The chain couples TRBV4-2 to TRBJ2-2; D is perhaps TRBD2 (7 bases). The CDR3 sequence is 15 residues long. The V end lost 3 bases, the J end lost 4 bases, and 12 bases lay between the germline ends. Germline V gene sequence: CDR1 LGHNA, CDR2 YNFKEQ. CDR3 loop: CASSQGGRGTGELFF. Here the CDR3 DNA reads TGTGCCAGCAGCCAGGGGGGGCGGGGCACCGGGGAGCTGTTTTTT.

This clone was seen only a few times. This chain uses TRBV6-5 with TRBJ1-2, with 7 nucleotides matching TRBD1. Losses at the gene ends were 6 bases for V and 8 bases for J; bases not matched to a gene: 9. Germline V lookup: CDR1 MNHEY, CDR2 SVGAGI. This CDR3 has 13 amino acids. CDR3 protein: CASREQTGRGYTF. DNA of the CDR3: TGTGCCAGCAGAGAACAGACAGGGCGAGGCTACACCTTC.

With respect to this clone: The junction shows a germline mismatch at one end, possibly a read error. This chain connects TRBV7-9 to TRBJ1-1; 10 bases fit TRBD1. This CDR3 spans 15 amino acids. Germline V CDR1 and CDR2: SEHNR, FQNEAQ (reference sequence). The DNA of the CDR3 is TGTTCCAGCACGACAGGGGGCTTTGCGAACACTGAAGCTTTCTTT. As protein: CSSTTGGFANTEAFF.

J is TRBJ1-3 and V is TRBV10-1; D possibly corresponds to TRBD1 (6 bases). This CDR3 comprises 16 residues. Trimming cost V 10 bases and J 2 bases, with 21 bases left between them. Germline lookup yields CDR1 WNHNN and CDR2 SYGVQD (reference sequence). The CDR3 sequence: CAIARTATSAGNTIYF. DNA for the CDR3: TGCGCCATCGCAAGGACAGCAACTTCAGCTGGAAACACCATATATTTT.

V and J are TRBV4-3 and TRBJ1-2; 9 bases are shared with TRBD1. V was clipped by 4 bases and J by 7 bases; unmatched bases: 4. CDR1 LGHNA and CDR2 YSLEER come from the germline V gene. This CDR3 contains 13 residues. The CDR3 is CASSLTGGSGYTF. The CDR3 DNA reads as TGCGCCAGCAGCCTTACAGGGGGCAGTGGCTACACCTTC.

The chain couples TRBV6-4 to TRBJ2-2; a weak D match, TRBD2 (6 bases). In germline, CDR1 is MRHNA, CDR2 SNTAGT. V gave up 10 bases and J gave up 7 bases, with 28 bases separating them. This CDR3 is 17 amino acids long. The CDR3 spells CATGGDPVGTNGGELFF. The CDR3 region has the DNA TGTGCCACCGGCGGGGATCCGGTCGGGACCAACGGCGGGGAGCTGTTTTTT.

This clone was picked up one time. This chain joins TRBV5-1 and TRBJ1-1; TRBD1 might be the D (6 bases). This CDR3 has 13 residues. V was pared by 2 bases and J by 9 bases, with 14 bases between. Looked up from germline, CDR1 is SGHRS and CDR2 is YFSETQ. This CDR3 reads CASSFPGTPKAFF. The CDR3 nucleotides are TGCGCCAGCAGCTTTCCCGGGACACCCAAAGCTTTCTTT.

The chain links TRBV30 to TRBJ1-5, with D unresolved. Germline V gene data show CDR1 as GTSNPN and CDR2 as SVGIG (reference sequence). The CDR3 is 13 amino acids. Trimming took 0 bases from V and 4 from J, leaving 7 bases between them. This CDR3 is CAWSVLANQPQHF. Written as DNA, the CDR3 is TGTGCCTGGAGTGTACTAGCTAATCAGCCCCAGCATTTT.